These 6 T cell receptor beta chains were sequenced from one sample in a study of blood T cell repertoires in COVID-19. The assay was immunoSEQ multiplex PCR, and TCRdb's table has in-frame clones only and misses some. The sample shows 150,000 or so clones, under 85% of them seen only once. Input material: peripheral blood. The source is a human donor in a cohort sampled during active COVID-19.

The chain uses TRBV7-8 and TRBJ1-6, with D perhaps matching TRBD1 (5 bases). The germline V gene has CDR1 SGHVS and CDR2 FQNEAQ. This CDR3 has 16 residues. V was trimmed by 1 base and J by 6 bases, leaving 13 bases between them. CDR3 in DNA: TGTGCCAGCAGCTTAGTGCCTGGGGCGGTTAATTCACCCCTCCACTTT. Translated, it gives CASSLVPGAVNSPLHF.

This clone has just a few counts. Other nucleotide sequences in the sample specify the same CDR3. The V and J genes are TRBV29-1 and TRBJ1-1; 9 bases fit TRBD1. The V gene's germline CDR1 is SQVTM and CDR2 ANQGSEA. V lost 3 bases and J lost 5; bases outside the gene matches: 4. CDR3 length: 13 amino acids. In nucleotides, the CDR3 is TGCAGCGTTGAGGGACAGGGAAGTACTGAAGCTTTCTTT. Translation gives CSVEGQGSTEAFF. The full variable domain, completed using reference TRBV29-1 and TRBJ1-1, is SAVISQKPSRDICQRGTSLTIQCQVDSQVTMMFWYRQQPGQSLTLIATANQGSEATYESGFVIDKFPISRPNLTFSTLTVSNMSPEDSSIYLCSVEGQGSTEAFFGQGTRLTVV.

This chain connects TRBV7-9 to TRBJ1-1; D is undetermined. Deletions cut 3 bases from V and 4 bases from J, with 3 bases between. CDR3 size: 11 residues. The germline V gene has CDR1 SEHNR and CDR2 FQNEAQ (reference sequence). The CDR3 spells CASSFGTEAFF. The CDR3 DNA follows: TGTGCCAGCAGCTTCGGCACTGAAGCTTTCTTT.

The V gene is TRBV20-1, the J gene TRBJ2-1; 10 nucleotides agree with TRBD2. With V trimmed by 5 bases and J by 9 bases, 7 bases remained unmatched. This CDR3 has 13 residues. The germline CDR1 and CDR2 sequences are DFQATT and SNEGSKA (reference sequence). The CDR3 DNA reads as TGCAGTGCTTGTGCTAGCGGGAGAATTGAGCAGTTCTTC. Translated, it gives CSACASGRIEQFF.

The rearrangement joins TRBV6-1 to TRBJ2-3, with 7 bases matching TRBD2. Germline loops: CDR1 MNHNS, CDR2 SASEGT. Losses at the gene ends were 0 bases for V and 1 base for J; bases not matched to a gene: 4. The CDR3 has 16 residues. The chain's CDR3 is CASSEARLAGTDTQYF. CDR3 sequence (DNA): TGTGCCAGCAGTGAAGCGCGTCTAGCGGGCACAGATACGCAGTATTTT.

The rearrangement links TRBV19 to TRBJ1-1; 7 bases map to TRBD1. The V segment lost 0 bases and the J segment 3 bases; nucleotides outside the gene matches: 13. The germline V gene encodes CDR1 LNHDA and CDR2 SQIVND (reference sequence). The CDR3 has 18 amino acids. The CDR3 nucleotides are TGTGCCAGTAGTATAGACCCCCGACAGGGTGGGAGGTACACTGAAGCTTTCTTT. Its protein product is CASSIDPRQGGRYTEAFF.